This is a list of T cell receptor beta chains from one sample in a study of T cells in Graves' hyperthyroidism and ophthalmopathy. TCRdb ran MiXCR on the multiplex PCR reads and lists one entry per CDR3 protein. Among around 350,000 distinct CDR3 sequences, about 15% were seen once, and the ten largest hold roughly 19%. The sequenced sample was blood. The receptors come from a woman in her fifties or sixties with Graves' ophthalmopathy. CDR3s include the opening cysteine and the closing phenylalanine or tryptophan. Each record gives: CDR3 length, D gene, V gene, CDR3 protein. D genes are given only for firm matches.

>16|TRBD1|TRBV7-3
CASSLEGQLVGNEQFF
>13|TRBD1|TRBV29-1
CSVQTGGWTEAFF
>13|NA|TRBV6-1
CASGAPGNQPQHF
>15|TRBD2|TRBV28
CASSLRRGRAREQFF
>14|NA|TRBV6-1
CASRILGSDYGYTF
>14|NA|TRBV12-3/TRBV12-4
CASRLGHSSAEAFF
>14|TRBD1|TRBV29-1
CSVEDGTGENTIYF
>18|NA|TRBV7-9
CASSSPRRQGGNTGELFF
>13|TRBD1|TRBV11-2
CARAGQGAHEQFF
>14|NA|TRBV14
CASSQDTGPAEAFF
>14|TRBD1|TRBV28
CASSPDRGDEKLFF
>15|TRBD2|TRBV24-1
CATGELAGAADTQYF
>15|NA|TRBV19
CASSPDRDGAWGYTF
>13|NA|TRBV7-3
CASSYGYQETQYF
>13|TRBD2|TRBV20-1
CSARGLAEAGQFF
>14|NA|TRBV28
CASTPLKSNQPQHF
>15|NA|TRBV12-3/TRBV12-4
CASTSEAQTHQPQHF
>15|NA|TRBV2
CASSDLRGNTGELFF
>14|NA|TRBV6-5
CASSFERPVDTQYF
>14|NA|TRBV27
CASGGFSSYNEQFF
>16|TRBD2|TRBV5-1
CASSLETSGRTYEQYF
>13|TRBD2|TRBV12-3/TRBV12-4
CASSSGRSNEQFF
>14|TRBD1|TRBV6-1
CASFRDRGYNEQFF
>16|TRBD1|TRBV12-3/TRBV12-4
CASRIQRTGASYEQYF
>12|NA|TRBV24-1
CATSAGTSEAFF
>13|NA|TRBV28
CASRPTVHYGYTF
>14|NA|TRBV6-5
CASSLERGNQPQHF
>15|TRBD1|TRBV2
CATAIGQGYLNERFF
>16|NA|TRBV6-5
CASSYEPGAAGNTIYF
>16|TRBD2|TRBV9
CASSALDSGSIYEQYF
>13|NA|TRBV19
CATGSTGAETQYF
>14|NA|TRBV20-1
CSARVSGPRDEQFF
>17|TRBD1|TRBV5-5
CASSLAAGGQSGNTIYF
>16|NA|TRBV20-1
CSAGGAGGTSTDTQYF
>13|TRBD1|TRBV27
CASSYTGVETQYF
>13|NA|TRBV6-1
CASSGLAGYGYTF
>16|TRBD1|TRBV20-1
CSARPSFRDRAYEQYF
>17|TRBD2|TRBV7-3
CASSLRLAGAWDNEQFF
>12|NA|TRBV7-7
CASSLDGGEQFF
>14|NA|TRBV11-2
CASSSLAIYGEQYF
>14|TRBD2|TRBV7-8
CASSSGRGPYEQYF
>14|TRBD1|TRBV5-1
CASTAVTGERKLFF
>15|TRBD1|TRBV5-1
CASSEDRGVKETQYF
>14|NA|TRBV11-2
CASSGGTKGNEQFF
>15|TRBD2|TRBV9
CASSGTSGRGHEQFF
>14|NA|TRBV6-1
CASSRGQGSGEPFF
>12|NA|TRBV10-3
CAISEQWVEQYF
>10|NA|TRBV29-1
CSVLSPNAFF
>12|TRBD2|TRBV7-3
CASSLRSGRQFF
>14|NA|TRBV5-1
CASSLGRDIHEQYF
>17|TRBD1|TRBV2
CASRRTGLRSGANVLTF
>15|TRBD2|TRBV28
CASSKLAGVNNEQFF
>12|NA|TRBV29-1
CSGGSSYNEQFF